This is a list of T cell receptor beta chains from one sample in a study of blood T cells in healthy people across ages. Using its own MiXCR run on the 5' RACE reads, TCRdb lists one record per CDR3 protein. The sample has about 280,000 distinct CDR3 sequences, roughly 26% seen once. Sequenced input: blood. The receptors stem from an older woman in good health. Both conserved end residues are part of each CDR3.

TRBV28	TRBJ2-5	CASDSHTRRYF
TRBV20-1	TRBJ1-1	CSARDRRANTEAFF
TRBV2	TRBJ2-7	CASSSFSYEQYF
TRBV7-9	TRBJ2-5	CASSPNGWYQETQYF
TRBV9	TRBJ1-4	CASSVGVAANEKLFF
TRBV2	TRBJ2-5	CASSGTGTETQYF
TRBV5-1	TRBJ2-1	CASSKQDAYNEQFF
TRBV5-1	TRBJ2-1	CASSLGQGGPYNEQFF
TRBV7-2	TRBJ2-1	CASSFSGSLSYNEQFF
TRBV7-2	TRBJ2-5	CASSNRGSEGATQYF
TRBV4-3	TRBJ2-4	CASSQDSQGLLAKNIQYF
TRBV7-2	TRBJ2-5	CASSLPGGEAQYF
TRBV3-1	TRBJ1-6	CASSQYSGDSPLHF
TRBV5-1	TRBJ1-4	CASSNLGQVNEKLFF
TRBV11-2	TRBJ2-5	CASRLAGEKTQYF
TRBV5-1	TRBJ1-5	CASSLGGVSQPQHF
TRBV16	TRBJ1-6	CASSQKGGDYSPLHF
TRBV5-1	TRBJ1-1	CASSQHSDTEAFF
TRBV20-1	TRBJ2-1	CSASPGTRDEQFF
TRBV9	TRBJ1-2	CASSVGGIGYGYTF
TRBV6-5	TRBJ1-2	CASSGGTANYGYTF
TRBV3-1	TRBJ2-5	CASRLAGGPRETQYF
TRBV5-1	TRBJ1-2	CAGSLGRSYGYTF
TRBV29-1	TRBJ2-2	CSADFEFTGELFF
TRBV5-8	TRBJ2-5	CASSLPATQYF
TRBV6-4	TRBJ2-5	CASTPGDETQYF
TRBV7-4	TRBJ2-2	CASSGRGASGAKMNTGELFF
TRBV28	TRBJ2-3	CASSLAGTQYF
TRBV28	TRBJ2-7	CASSSGASGTARYEQYF
TRBV27	TRBJ2-1	CASSPGLQKQFF
TRBV18	TRBJ1-1	CASSPLSGRANTEAFF
TRBV9	TRBJ2-3	CASRVGIGSDTQYF
TRBV7-2	TRBJ2-2	CASNQGGFTGELFF
TRBV5-1	TRBJ1-1	CASRGTTGLNTEAFF
TRBV15	TRBJ1-4	CATRVPGQGGEKLFF
TRBV5-1	TRBJ2-2	CASSFVVAGGSGELFF
TRBV7-9	TRBJ1-2	CASSREQGAGYGYTF
TRBV29-1	TRBJ1-1	CSVEFVGGGTEAFF
TRBV29-1	TRBJ1-5	CSVAEGGNQPQHF
TRBV14	TRBJ2-1	CASSQVLRNNEQFF
TRBV27	TRBJ2-7	CASSNLAGGPREQYF
TRBV28	TRBJ1-6	CASSLLAANSPLHF
TRBV10-3	TRBJ2-5	CAVRAQETQYF
TRBV9	TRBJ2-7	CASSVGLAGTYEQYF
TRBV5-1	-	CASSYGTGNYEQYF